The TCR beta chain described here comes from a study of shared clonotypes between healthy human individuals (dated by TCRdb to 2020 to 2022). General notes on the study: The cohort comprised two women and a few men aged 18 to 49 years. For each donor, three plates each were used for CD4 naive and CD4 memory, two plates were used for CD8 naive, and one plate was used for CD8 memory. To estimate repertoire size and how much clonotypes are shared between individuals, the study performed deep sequencing of blood TCR repertoires from a handful of healthy adults. To increase sequencing depth and limit assay-specific biases, TCR repertoire library preparation and sequencing were carried out by different laboratories using diverse techniques. Each donor's leukapheresis produced roughly between roughly 0.85 and 10 billion PBMCs. Overall study outcomes, separate from this receptor: Naive subsets generally had larger estimated clonotype richness than memory subsets. Compared with non-shared clonotypes, clonotypes shared by all four sorted-subset donors had higher generation probabilities. Because the study included only a small number of donors, the genetic and exposure-history diversity represented was limited. Pairwise subsampling led to the expectation that sequencing depth would affect the degree of clonotype sharing among donors. Rarefaction of sorted-subset datasets indicated incomplete sequencing despite the large sequencing depth. Across four donors, around 5% of naive CD4, 3.5% of naive CD8, around 2.5% of memory CD4, and roughly 0.4% of memory CD8 clonotypes were shared. Sampling was limited to blood, and TCR repertoires in tissue likely differ from TCR repertoires in blood.

CDR1 and CDR2, per the germline V gene, are SGHAT and FQNNGV. Reading from cysteine to phenylalanine, the CDR3 counts 13 amino acids. Only CDR3 DNA is held: 39 bases, read in frame from base 1. Germline trimming: 6 bases from V, 4 bases from J; junction bases outside gene matches: 3. This clone was seen only once. The antigen this receptor binds is unknown. Per-nucleotide qualities are absent, and no much larger clonotype sits a single base away. Donors were healthy HIV-negative adults with no recently reported acute infections or vaccinations. Every donor was a Caucasian adult residing in Nashville, Tennessee, USA. CD4+ T cells were enriched through magnetic negative selection, after which naive cells were positively selected on CD45RA and the remaining negative fraction served as the memory subset. After blood collection by leukapheresis, PBMCs were isolated using Ficoll-Histopaque density gradient centrifugation and then cryopreserved in the vapor phase of liquid nitrogen. Analytical flow cytometry was used to check the purity and quantity of every magnetically sorted T cell population. Genomic DNA was isolated from every sorted fraction and measured by UV absorbance on a Nanodrop 2000c.

TCR CDR3 regions were amplified from genomic DNA by multiplex PCR using the deep immunoSEQ assay. Genomic DNA extracted from each cell subset was distributed evenly over all wells of several immunoSEQ 96-well plates, and each plate served as one replicate. Each replicate PCR for sorted subsets received around 0.2 ug genomic DNA, equal to roughly 29,000 T cell genomes. Purified libraries were quantified with a Qubit 3.0 fluorometer, sized on a Bioanalyzer 2100, and re-quantified with the KAPA Library Quantification kit. Each immunoSEQ 96-well plate was sequenced on its own single-read 150-cycle Illumina NextSeq 550 flow cell. The original pipeline was this. Because the immunoSEQ output included only junctional sequences and no quality scores, the filtering could not be the same as the filtering used for full-length reads. To assign V/J genes and CDR3, sequences were annotated against IMGT germline references using PyIR, a Python wrapper for IgBLAST v1.9. Reads with weak V/J assignments (E-value above 1e-6), missing CDR3, stop codons, out-of-frame junctions, or ambiguous translated residues were removed. V3J clonotypes were defined by identical inferred V gene, J gene, and CDR3 amino acid sequence. Percentage overlap between repertoires was computed as shared unique clonotypes divided by the size of the smaller repertoire. RTK rarefaction, the Chao1 estimator, and Recon v2.1 estimates of unobserved clonotypes were used to assess repertoire richness. For all TCRbeta clonotypes obtained by the gDNA method from several donors, generation probabilities were computed with OLGA. What TCRdb holds here is the immuneACCESS table cut down to in-frame rearrangements. Part of the clones is not present; checked against another copy, under half of the missing clones reflect an unresolved V gene, and the others are unexplained. That table is the source of V, J and clone size, and D and trimming were worked out from the DNA. The sample table holds millions of clones, of which 90% to 95% were seen once. The ten most abundant clones make up 0.1% to 0.15% of the sample.

This chain joins TRBV11-2 to TRBJ2-7, and 10 junctional nucleotides match TRBD2. This TCR was sampled from a man between 18 and 35 years old in good health. The specimen was naive CD4+ T cells sorted from blood. Explained via the paper, the cell subset or site label denotes: CD45RA+ positively selected. The CDR3 sequence is CASSKRGGYEQYF. The DNA sequence is TGTGCCAGCAGTAAGCGGGGGGGTTACGAGCAGTACTTC.